A selection of T cell receptor beta chains follows, all from one sample in a study of shared clonotypes between healthy human individuals. Profiling relied on immunoSEQ multiplex PCR, and the TCRdb table lists in-frame clones only, not all of them. The table records about 1.1 million clones, about four fifths of them present only once. The specimen was memory CD4+ T cells from PBMCs. These receptor sequences come from a man between 18 and 35 years old in good health. Some clones in this sample may be carry-over from other donors' samples. Each CDR3 is given with its conserved first and last residue. Each record gives: clone size, V gene, D gene, J gene, CDR3 DNA, CDR3 protein. A D gene is named only where the DNA matches it firmly. Expanded clones are given a class, and other clones once, few, many or no size at all.

size: .; V: TRBV7-2; D: .; J: TRBJ1-1; DNA: TGTGCCAGCAGCTTAATTGGGGGGAGCACTGAAGCTTTCTTT; CDR3: CASSLIGGSTEAFF
size: .; V: TRBV11-3; D: TRBD1; J: TRBJ1-1; DNA: TGTGCCAGCAGCCCCGGGACAGGGGAAGCTTTCTTT; CDR3: CASSPGTGEAFF
size: .; V: TRBV30; D: .; J: TRBJ2-1; DNA: TGTGCCTTCCACATCCCCTACAATGAGCAGTTCTTC; CDR3: CAFHIPYNEQFF
size: .; V: TRBV19; D: TRBD2; J: TRBJ2-7; DNA: TGTGCCAGTACCAAATCCGGGGGGGGCCTCTACGAGCAGTACTTC; CDR3: CASTKSGGGLYEQYF
size: .; V: TRBV7-2; D: TRBD2; J: TRBJ2-5; DNA: TGTGCCAGCAGTAAGGGGCTAGCGGGTGCGGAGACCCAGTACTTC; CDR3: CASSKGLAGAETQYF
size: .; V: TRBV21-1; D: .; J: TRBJ2-5; DNA: TGTGCCAGCAGCAAAGAGCGGGAGGCAGAGACCCAGTACTTC; CDR3: CASSKEREAETQYF
size: .; V: TRBV7-2; D: .; J: TRBJ2-4; DNA: TGTGCCAGCAGCCAGGCGAGAAACATTCAGTACTTC; CDR3: CASSQARNIQYF
size: .; V: TRBV5-1; D: .; J: TRBJ1-1; DNA: TGCGCCAGCAGCTTGGACAGGCCGTACTCTAATGAAGCTTTCTTT; CDR3: CASSLDRPYSNEAFF
size: .; V: TRBV4-1; D: TRBD2; J: TRBJ2-7; DNA: TGCGCCAGCAGCCAAGATCCCCAGCGGGATTTATACGAGCAGTACTTC; CDR3: CASSQDPQRDLYEQYF
size: .; V: TRBV19; D: .; J: TRBJ2-7; DNA: TGTGCCAGTAGTATCCATGTGGGAGGCTCCTCCTACGAGCAGTACTTC; CDR3: CASSIHVGGSSYEQYF
size: .; V: TRBV5-1; D: TRBD2; J: TRBJ2-5; DNA: TGCGCCAGCAGCAGCGGGGGACTAGCGGGATCGGAGACCCAGTACTTC; CDR3: CASSSGGLAGSETQYF
size: once; V: TRBV25-1; D: .; J: TRBJ1-4; DNA: TGTGCCAGCAGTGAACCAGGGACGGGGAATGAAAAACTGTTTTTT; CDR3: CASSEPGTGNEKLFF
size: .; V: TRBV6-1; D: TRBD2; J: TRBJ2-7; DNA: TGTGCCACCCGAACTAGCGGGACCCTCTACGAGCAGTACTTC; CDR3: CATRTSGTLYEQYF
size: .; V: TRBV27; D: TRBD2; J: TRBJ2-1; DNA: TGTGCCAGCATCAAATGGCTAGCGGGAGGGTTCTACAATGAGCAGTTCTTC; CDR3: CASIKWLAGGFYNEQFF
size: .; V: TRBV5-1; D: TRBD2; J: TRBJ2-1; DNA: TGCGCCAGCAGCATAACCGGGACTAGCGGCTACAATGAGCAGTTCTTC; CDR3: CASSITGTSGYNEQFF
size: .; V: TRBV7-3; D: .; J: TRBJ1-1; DNA: TGTGCCAGCAGCCTACTCAAGGAGACTGAAGCTTTCTTT; CDR3: CASSLLKETEAFF